The 11 T cell receptor beta chains listed next were all sequenced from one sample in a study of human T cells and chemical hapten exposure. MiXCR, run by TCRdb on the RACE reads, gives a single entry per CDR3 protein. Of some 120,000 distinct CDR3 sequences listed, around 8.2% are singletons. Time point of the sample: healthy volunteer bleed at 2 weeks. Whole blood that had not been fractionated was the source of extracted total RNA. The specimen was whole blood. The origin of the receptors is a male donor in good health. Some clones in this sample may be carry-over from other donors' samples.

This clonotype was counted ten times or more. The rearrangement links TRBV6-2 or TRBV6-3 to TRBJ2-7, with 8 positions matching TRBD1. V dropped 2 bases and J dropped 5; count of bases not matched to a gene: 11. The CDR3 length is 16 residues. Germline CDR1 and CDR2: MNHEY and SVGEGT. The CDR3 coding sequence is TGTGCCAGCAGTTACGCGATCGGACAGGGAAGGAACGAGCAGTACTTC. Its translation: CASSYAIGQGRNEQYF.

CDR3 sequence (DNA): TGTGCCAGCAGCTTGGGACCACCGAACACTGAAGCTTTCTTT. Its translation: CASSLGPPNTEAFF. The chain uses TRBV7-9 and TRBJ1-1; possibly TRBD1 for D (5 bases). The V and J ends lost 3 bases and 1 base respectively, with 9 bases between them. Per the germline V gene, CDR1 is SEHNR and CDR2 is FQNEAQ (reference sequence). The CDR3 runs 14 residues.

Points on this clonotype: Germline and junction disagree at one end, which may indicate a read error. The chain combines TRBV7-9 with TRBJ2-5; 9 bases fit TRBD1. The CDR3 sequence is 16 residues long. The germline CDR1 and CDR2 sequences are SEHNR and FQNEAQ (reference sequence). CDR3 nucleotide sequence: TGTGCCAACAGCTCCAAAGGACAGGGGAAACAAGAGACCCAGTACTTC. This sequence encodes CANSSKGQGKQETQYF.

As for this clonotype: One base away lies a much larger clone, so this may be a sequencing read error. The CDR3 region is CASSLSFLAGGRVYEQFF. In DNA, the CDR3 is TGTGCCAGCAGTTTATCGTTCCTAGCGGGAGGTAGAGTCTATGAGCAGTTCTTC. The chain uses TRBV27 and TRBJ2-1; 11 bases line up with TRBD2. Germline CDR1 and CDR2: MNHEY and SMNVEV (reference sequence). The CDR3 length is 18 residues. With V trimmed by 0 bases and J by 8 bases, 12 bases remained unmatched.

This clonotype was seen a handful of times. This chain joins TRBV29-1 and TRBJ2-3; TRBD1 matches 7 bases. The germline V gene has CDR1 SQVTM and CDR2 ANQGSEA. With 8 bases clipped from V and 6 bases from J, the junction kept 23 bases outside the gene matches. This CDR3 region has 17 residues. CDR3 sequence reads: CSTRKGYDRVGRDTQYF. The CDR3 DNA sequence: TGCAGCACTAGGAAGGGCTACGACAGGGTGGGCCGGGATACGCAGTATTTT.

This clonotype was detected only a few times. V is TRBV12-5 and J is TRBJ2-1; TRBD1 or TRBD2 may be the D gene (6 bases each). The CDR3 is 15 amino acids. Trimming cost V 8 bases and J 0 bases, with 14 bases left between them. Germline CDR1 is LGHNT and CDR2 is FRNRAP. This CDR3 reads CASTGGSLSYNEQFF. The CDR3, as DNA: TGTGCTAGTACCGGGGGCTCTCTCTCCTACAATGAGCAGTTCTTC.

V usage is TRBV7-2 and J usage is TRBJ2-1; D not certain. Germline loops: CDR1 SGHTA, CDR2 FQGNSA. This CDR3 has 13 amino acids. Trimming shortened V by 5 bases and J by 2 bases, and 7 bases separated the two germline ends. The CDR3 coding sequence is TGTGCCAGCAGCCTTGAGCCCTACAATGAGCAGTTCTTC. Its protein product is CASSLEPYNEQFF.

This clonotype was observed a handful of times. The chain is built from TRBV3-1 and TRBJ2-7, with D uncertain. Germline V gene sequence: CDR1 LGHDT, CDR2 YNNKEL (reference sequence). Trimming shortened V by 2 bases and J by 3 bases, and 2 bases separated the two germline ends. The CDR3 consists of 11 residues. The CDR3 is CASSQLYEQYF. The CDR3 DNA sequence: TGTGCCAGCAGCCAACTCTACGAGCAGTACTTC.

The V call is TRBV7-9, the J call TRBJ2-1; a possible D gene is TRBD2 (5 bases). The CDR3 runs 15 residues. Germline CDR1 reads SEHNR; CDR2 reads FQNEAQ (reference sequence). Trimming took off 7 bases at V and 2 bases at J, with 15 bases between the two ends. The CDR3 coding sequence is TGTGCCAGCACCCCGGGGTCTCGAGCCTACAATGAGCAGTTCTTC. Translation gives CASTPGSRAYNEQFF.

The chain carries TRBV30 and TRBJ2-7; TRBD1 aligns across 10 bases. V trimming: 4 bases; J trimming: 4 bases; junction bases outside the gene matches: 1. In germline, CDR1 is GTSNPN, CDR2 SVGIG (reference sequence). This CDR3 comprises 12 residues. The CDR3: CAWKDRGYEQYF. CDR3 DNA: TGTGCCTGGAAGGACAGGGGGTACGAGCAGTACTTC.

This clonotype came up a few times. The gene calls are TRBV11-2 and TRBJ2-3; 7 nucleotides agree with TRBD1. This CDR3 is built from 13 residues. Unmatched junction bases numbered 2, after V lost 6 bases and J lost 2 bases. The V gene's germline CDR1 is SGHAT and CDR2 FQNNGV. CDR3 residues: CASRTGPTDTQYF. DNA of the CDR3: TGTGCCAGCAGGACAGGGCCCACAGATACGCAGTATTTT.